This T cell receptor (beta chain) was profiled in a study of sequential checkpoint blockade in melanoma. Study-wide context: First-line arms were nivolumab then ipilimumab, or the reverse, randomized 1:1. Maintenance nivolumab came after either treatment sequence.

Germline CDR1 and CDR2: MNHEY and SMNVEV (reference sequence). The CDR3 runs 13 residues. V gave up 5 bases and J gave up 2 bases, with 7 bases separating them. The protocol was immunoSEQ multiplex PCR, while the TCRdb copy is restricted to in-frame clones and leaves out a portion. The repertoire holds roughly 17,000 clones, with around 75% as singletons. Treatment meaning: randomized to nivolumab then ipilimumab (arm A) or the reverse (arm B). No patient had prior DNA-damaging chemotherapy. Live CD3+CD8+ CD19− CD56− cells were sorted from PBMCs. V and J are TRBV27 and TRBJ2-1; tentatively, D is TRBD2 (5 bases). This sequence was found in a human donor with melanoma. Sample: CD8+ T cells sorted from blood (inferred from file names), taken from a patient given nivolumab and ipilimumab in sequence. The CDR3 nucleotides are TGTGCCAGCAGTGTCGGGGCCTACAATGAGCAGTTCTTC. This sequence encodes CASSVGAYNEQFF.